What follows describes a single T cell receptor (beta chain). Its target is unknown. These data originate in a study of tumor-infiltrating lymphocytes in primary liver carcinoma. Study-wide results and limits: Bulk, unsorted sampling meant CD4+ and CD8+ repertoires went uncompared.

Blood RNA came from unsorted whole blood; germline DNA was also extracted. The authors made TCR beta cDNA from around 500 ng total RNA with a constant-region primer. ARM-PCR, slightly modified, supplied the TCR beta libraries through three nested multiplex PCR rounds. TCRdb re-analysed the multiplex PCR reads in MiXCR, keeping a single row per CDR3 protein. Of hundreds of thousands of distinct CDR3 sequences listed, approximately 54% are singletons. This sequence originates from a woman in her thirties with primary liver carcinoma and hepatitis B virus infection. What was sequenced was peripheral blood.

CDR3 amino acids: CATSSGDTFTDTQYF. CDR3 coding DNA: TGTGCCACCAGTTCTGGGGACACCTTCACAGATACGCAGTATTTT. The genes are TRBV24-1 and TRBJ2-3; possible D gene TRBD1, 6 bases. Germline CDR1 and CDR2: KGHDR and SFDVKD. The CDR3 loop spans 15 amino acids. Trimming cost V 6 bases and J 2 bases, with 14 bases left between them.